Listed here are 22 T cell receptor beta chains from one sample, sequenced in a study of metastatic and nonmetastatic thyroid tumors. TCRdb reprocessed the PCR reads via MiXCR. The profile covers approximately 24,000 clones, with under 25% appearing a single time and over 25% taken by the ten largest. There were no patients who had received any treatment before thyroid surgery. Sequenced material: blood. These receptors all come from a male donor with papillary thyroid cancer or a benign thyroid nodule (not recorded which). Some clones in this sample may be carry-over from other donors' samples.

The rearrangement joins TRBV4-1 to TRBJ2-2; possible D gene TRBD1, 5 bases. The length of the CDR3 is 13 residues. The V gene lost 0 bases and the J gene lost 8 bases, with 7 bases spanning the gap. CDR1 and CDR2 from the germline V gene are MGHRA and YSYEKL. Written as DNA, the CDR3 is TGCGCCAGCAGCCAAGACTACAGGGGGGAGCTGTTTTTT. Translating it yields CASSQDYRGELFF.

This clone occurred many times. The chain has TRBV3-1 and TRBJ1-2, with a weak D call TRBD1 (5 bases). Trimming stripped 2 bases from V and 14 bases from J, with 15 bases between. The CDR3 is 12 residues long. Germline V gene lookup returns CDR1 LGHDT and CDR2 YNNKEL (reference sequence). CDR3 nucleotides: TGTGCCAGCAGCCAAATTGACAGCGTTCGGACCTTC. Protein: CASSQIDSVRTF.

The chain carries TRBV4-2 and TRBJ2-1; TRBD2 matches 10 bases. In germline, CDR1 is LGHNA, CDR2 YNFKEQ. The junction had 2 bases not matched to a gene; V was cut back by 0 bases and J by 3 bases. CDR3 length: 16 amino acids. CDR3 protein: CASSQDWTSGYNEQFF. CDR3 coding DNA: TGTGCCAGCAGCCAAGACTGGACTAGCGGCTACAATGAGCAGTTCTTC.

The chain employs TRBV20-1 and TRBJ2-1, with D perhaps matching TRBD1 or TRBD2 (5 bases each). The CDR3 has 12 residues. V lost 3 bases, J lost 9 bases, and 12 bases lay in between. Germline V CDR1 and CDR2: DFQATT, SNEGSKA (reference sequence). The CDR3 DNA sequence: TGCAGTGCTAGGGTTTTTGGGGGTGAGCAGTTCTTC. This translates into CSARVFGGEQFF.

This clone was counted ten times or more. The CDR3 coding sequence is TGTGCCAGCAGCGTAGACAGGCGGAGCTCCTACAATGAGCAGTTCTTC. Translation: CASSVDRRSSYNEQFF. V is TRBV9 and J is TRBJ2-1; TRBD1 is a possible D gene (5 bases). Germline V gene sequence: CDR1 SGDLS, CDR2 YYNGEE. This CDR3 comprises 16 residues. Trimming removed 0 bases from V and 0 bases from J, with 10 bases in between.

This clone is termed medium-sized. The CDR3, as DNA: TGTGCCAGCAGTTACTCAGGGGACAGGGGCGAGCAGTACTTC. Amino acids: CASSYSGDRGEQYF. The V gene is TRBV6-5, the J gene TRBJ2-7, with 10 bases lining up with TRBD1. Germline loops: CDR1 MNHEY, CDR2 SVGAGI. J lost 6 bases, V lost 0 bases, and 2 bases had no gene match. The CDR3 extends over 14 amino acids.

For this clone: A junction boundary mismatches the germline segment, possibly from a read error. The rearrangement joins TRBV6-1 to TRBJ2-2, with 7 bases fitting TRBD1. Germline V gene lookup returns CDR1 MNHNS and CDR2 SASEGT. The CDR3 extends over 14 amino acids. In DNA, the CDR3 is TGTTCCAGCAGTGAGGGGGCAGACACCTGGGAGCTGTTTTTT. Protein: CSSSEGADTWELFF.

J is TRBJ2-3 and V is TRBV20-1; 7 bases line up with TRBD2. With V trimmed by 2 bases and J by 6 bases, 5 bases remained unmatched. Germline CDR1 is DFQATT and CDR2 is SNEGSKA (reference sequence). The CDR3 runs to 13 residues. CDR3 bases: TGCAGTGCTAGACTGCCTAGCGGTGATACGCAGTATTTT. Encoded protein: CSARLPSGDTQYF.

In its sample, this clone was seen many times. The rearrangement joins TRBV9 to TRBJ2-1, with 8 bases identical to TRBD1. V gave up 6 bases and J gave up 3 bases; unmatched junction bases: 8. The CDR3 totals 15 residues. From germline, CDR1 is SGDLS and CDR2 YYNGEE. The CDR3, as DNA: TGTGCCAGCACACCAGGGGGCGAGATCTACAATGAGCAGTTCTTC. Translating it yields CASTPGGEIYNEQFF. The entire variable domain, with the rest obtained from reference TRBV9 and TRBJ2-1, is as follows: DSGVTQTPKHLITATGQRVTLRCSPRSGDLSVYWYQQSLDQGLQFLIQYYNGEERAKGNILERFSAQQFPDLHSELNLSSLELGDSALYFCASTPGGEIYNEQFFGPGTRLTVL.

In this sample, this clone turned up many times. V is TRBV20-1 and J is TRBJ2-3; 10 bases are a match to TRBD2. V shed 1 base, J shed 5 bases, and the junction held 12 bases outside the gene matches. The CDR3 spans 17 residues. Looked up from germline, CDR1 is DFQATT and CDR2 is SNEGSKA (reference sequence). CDR3: CSARGASGSLPRDTQYF. DNA for the CDR3: TGCAGTGCTAGAGGGGCTAGCGGGAGTCTACCTAGAGATACGCAGTATTTT.

Many counts were recorded for this clone. The rearrangement joins TRBV5-4 to TRBJ1-3, with TRBD1 matching 7 bases. CDR1 and CDR2 (germline): SGHNT, YYREEE (reference sequence). Trimming removed 3 bases from V and 0 bases from J; junction bases left unmatched: 9. The CDR3 loop spans 17 amino acids. The CDR3 reads CASSWMDRPDSGNTIYF. The CDR3 DNA follows: TGTGCCAGCAGCTGGATGGACAGGCCCGACTCTGGAAACACCATATATTTT. Based on the CDR3 plus reference TRBV5-4 and TRBJ1-3, the full variable domain is ETGVTQSPTHLIKTRGQQVTLRCSSQSGHNTVSWYQQALGQGPQFIFQYYREEENGRGNFPPRFSGLQFPNYSSELNVNALELDDSALYLCASSWMDRPDSGNTIYFGEGSWLTVV.

This clone was found many times. The V call is TRBV15, the J call TRBJ2-1, with 9 bases that match TRBD1. Unmatched junction bases numbered 4, after V lost 4 bases and J lost 15 bases. Germline V gene sequence: CDR1 LNHNV, CDR2 YYDKDF (reference sequence). The length of the CDR3 is 11 residues. For the CDR3, the DNA is TGTGCCACCAGCATGCGGGGACAGGGGTTCTTC. Translated: CATSMRGQGFF.

There are many counts of this clone. The chain uses TRBV25-1 and TRBJ1-2, with D perhaps matching TRBD1 (5 bases). This CDR3 region has 21 residues. The germline CDR1 and CDR2 sequences are MGHDK and SYGVNS. V lost 6 bases and J lost 4, with 36 bases in between. CDR3 sequence reads: CASSYDQGSRPLGWTSYGYTF. CDR3 coding DNA: TGTGCCAGCAGCTATGATCAGGGTTCAAGACCGCTGGGGTGGACAAGCTATGGCTACACCTTC.

This clone was detected many times. This chain connects TRBV20-1 to TRBJ2-7; D remains unclear. Germline lookup yields CDR1 DFQATT and CDR2 SNEGSKA (reference sequence). This CDR3 is 15 amino acids long. V shed 0 bases and J shed 5 bases, with 17 bases lying between them. CDR3 coding DNA: TGCAGTGCTAGAGATCTGGTCCTTGATTCTCACGAGCAGTACTTC. This translates into CSARDLVLDSHEQYF.

This clone was observed at least ten times. V usage is TRBV7-2 and J usage is TRBJ1-1, with D tentatively TRBD1 (5 bases). Germline V gene data show CDR1 as SGHTA and CDR2 as FQGNSA. The CDR3 has 14 residues. Trimming removed 2 bases from V and 6 bases from J, with 13 bases in between. This chain's CDR3 is CASSLNRGDAEAFF. CDR3 nucleotide sequence: TGTGCCAGCAGCTTAAATCGAGGGGACGCTGAAGCTTTCTTT.

This clone occurred many times. The genes are TRBV29-1 and TRBJ1-1; no firm D call. This CDR3 is built from 12 residues. CDR1 is SQVTM, CDR2 ANQGSEA, per germline. V was pared by 3 bases and J by 3 bases, with 8 bases between. CDR3 loop: CSVEDGHTEAFF. CDR3 nucleotide sequence: TGCAGCGTTGAGGACGGACACACTGAAGCTTTCTTT.

This clone was seen at least ten times. The chain uses TRBV5-1 and TRBJ2-1; 10 nucleotides agree with TRBD1. Trimming took 4 bases from V and 6 from J; bases not matched to a gene: 4. From germline, CDR1 is SGHRS and CDR2 YFSETQ. This CDR3 region has 14 residues. In DNA, the CDR3 is TGCGCCAGCAGCGCTCGGACAGGGGGCAATGAGCAGTTCTTC. It translates to CASSARTGGNEQFF.

Note on this clone: A junction boundary mismatches the germline segment, possibly from a read error. J is TRBJ2-1 and V is TRBV7-3, with a weak D call TRBD2 (6 bases). CDR1 and CDR2 (germline): SGHTA, FQGTGA. This CDR3 contains 15 residues. CDR3 DNA: TGTGCCAGCAGCCCAAGAGCGGGCCCCTACAATCAGCAGTTCTTC. Protein product: CASSPRAGPYNQQFF.

This clone has a count of ten or more. The chain combines TRBV29-1 with TRBJ2-7; D possibly corresponds to TRBD2 (7 bases). Trimming left V 7 bases short and J 7 bases short, with 14 bases between. Germline lookup yields CDR1 SQVTM and CDR2 ANQGSEA. The CDR3 has 11 amino acids. CDR3 residues: CSGGGAREQYF. In DNA form, the CDR3 reads TGCAGCGGGGGGGGGGCGAGAGAGCAGTACTTC.

This clone was seen only once. The chain is built from TRBV30 and TRBJ1-2, with TRBD1 matching 7 bases. V lost 6 bases to trimming and J lost 4 bases; unmatched junction nucleotides: 5. This CDR3 comprises 12 residues. The germline gives CDR1 GTSNPN, CDR2 SVGIG (reference sequence). The CDR3 sequence: CACRGQAYGYTF. CDR3 DNA: TGTGCCTGTAGAGGACAGGCCTATGGCTACACCTTC.

The chain joins TRBV20-1 to TRBJ1-5, with D perhaps TRBD1 (5 bases). Trimming pared 3 bases from V and 3 bases from J, leaving 18 bases between. Per germline, CDR1 DFQATT and CDR2 SNEGSKA (reference sequence). This CDR3 has 16 residues. The CDR3 DNA reads as TGCAGTGCTAGGGTGCCTGGACACTCGGTCAATCAGCCCCAGCATTTT. Translating it yields CSARVPGHSVNQPQHF.

This clone was recorded many times. The chain uses TRBV28 and TRBJ1-5, with D possibly matching TRBD1 (5 bases). The germline gives CDR1 MDHEN, CDR2 SYDVKM. Trimming cost V 6 bases and J 4 bases, with 16 bases left between them. The CDR3 has 15 residues. The CDR3 is CASRGWGGLNQPQHF. In nucleotides, the CDR3 is TGTGCCAGCAGAGGTTGGGGGGGATTGAATCAGCCCCAGCATTTT.